This TCR beta chain was identified in a study of metastatic and nonmetastatic thyroid tumors. Across the study: Where malignant and benign thyroid patients were concerned, repertoires were compared across blood and tumor or nodule tissue. Overall study results and limits: As reported, TCR beta diversity in blood and tumor was significantly higher in malignant thyroid tumors than in benign nodules.

As handled by the study authors: A distant-metastasis classifier for papillary thyroid cancer was built using CDR3 differences across clinicopathological groups. TCRdb re-processed the PCR reads through MiXCR. What appears here as the V and J calls and clone size reflects TCRdb's work, not the paper's. The repertoire has some 20,000 clones, over 15% of them found once; the top ten carry about a fifth. Patients had received no treatment of any kind before thyroid surgery. The V gene's germline CDR1 is SGHTA and CDR2 FQGNSA. Losses at the gene ends were 4 bases for V and 3 bases for J; bases not matched to a gene: 4. This CDR3 has 15 amino acids. In its sample, this clone was seen many times. Its matching antigen is unknown.

The rearrangement links TRBV7-2 to TRBJ2-2; 8 bases are shared with TRBD2. The sequence came from a male donor with papillary thyroid cancer or a benign thyroid nodule (not recorded which). Some clones in this sample may be carry-over from other donors' samples. The sequencing input was blood. The DNA of the CDR3 is TGTGCCAGCAGCTCCGGGACTAGACACACCGGGGAGCTGTTTTTT. Amino acid sequence: CASSSGTRHTGELFF.